Each of the 2 T cell receptor beta chains below was sequenced from the same sample in a study of T cell changes during pregnancy in multiple sclerosis. The data were produced by immunoSEQ multiplex PCR, yet TCRdb's version contains in-frame clones alone and is incomplete. The data show over 45,000 clones, 75% to 90% seen once. The sample in question was CD4+ T cells from peripheral blood mononuclear cells, obtained in the third trimester of pregnancy. These receptors came from a female donor with multiple sclerosis, enrolled in a pregnancy study.

J is TRBJ1-1 and V is TRBV7-2; a possible D gene is TRBD1 (5 bases). Trimming took 5 bases from V and 1 from J, leaving 14 bases between them. The CDR3 has 15 residues. Germline V gives CDR1 SGHTA, CDR2 FQGNSA. CDR3 residues: CASSAQGSKNTEAFF. CDR3 bases: TGTGCCAGCAGCGCCCAGGGATCTAAGAACACTGAAGCTTTCTTT.

The chain uses TRBV4-2 and TRBJ2-6, with D perhaps TRBD2 (6 bases). Deletions cut 3 bases from V and 2 bases from J, with 17 bases between. From germline, CDR1 is LGHNA and CDR2 YNFKEQ. The CDR3 has 18 amino acids. This CDR3 reads CASSHLGGGSAGANVLTF. The CDR3, as DNA: TGTGCCAGCAGCCACCTCGGAGGAGGGTCGGCTGGGGCCAACGTCCTGACTTTC.